The 3 T cell receptor beta chains below were found in one sample sequenced in a study of shared T cell receptors in the human thymus. TCRdb keeps only in-frame clones here, not all; method: immunoSEQ multiplex PCR. The sample shows 720,000 or so clones, roughly 85% of them seen only once. These records were also assigned to another study, of human thymus T cells.

The material sequenced was thymocytes. Receptor source: a girl younger than two with a congenital heart defect.

The chain recombines TRBV6-1 with TRBJ1-1, with D hard to call. Per germline, CDR1 MNHNS and CDR2 SASEGT. Trimming took 6 bases from V and 0 from J, leaving 14 bases between them. CDR3 length: 15 residues. CDR3 amino acids: CASSPEAGVNTEAFF. The CDR3 nucleotides are TGTGCCAGCAGCCCCGAGGCCGGGGTGAACACTGAAGCTTTCTTT.

In its sample, this clone was seen once. This chain connects TRBV5-6 to TRBJ2-2, with D tentatively TRBD1 (6 bases). Germline CDR1 reads SGHDT; CDR2 reads YYEEEE. The CDR3 is 13 amino acids. V lost 3 bases to trimming and J lost 3 bases, with 6 bases between them. CDR3 DNA: TGTGCCAGCAGCTGGACAGACACCGGGGAGCTGTTTTTT. Amino acid sequence: CASSWTDTGELFF.

This rearrangement joins TRBV6-1 to TRBJ2-2; 10 nucleotides match TRBD1. The CDR3 is 22 residues long. Trimming at V came to 0 bases and at J to 0 bases, leaving 16 bases not matched to a gene. Germline V gives CDR1 MNHNS, CDR2 SASEGT. CDR3 sequence (DNA): TGTGCCAGCAGTGAAGCGTTCGCAGGACAGGGGGGGTTTACCGCGAACACCGGGGAGCTGTTTTTT. Its protein is CASSEAFAGQGGFTANTGELFF.